This T cell receptor (beta chain) was recovered during a study of cytomegalovirus exposure and HLA in healthy donors. This CDR3 is built from 15 residues. CDR1 is SNHLY and CDR2 is FYNNEI in the germline V gene. Trimming removed 6 bases from V and 8 bases from J; junction bases left unmatched: 14. The PCR ran on 60 Vbeta and 13 Jbeta primers. Clones were read by immunoSEQ multiplex PCR, and TCRdb kept only the in-frame ones, dropping some. This sample carries about 150,000 clones, over 70% of them seen once, and the ten largest clones take about 5.2%. This clone was detected a few times. The sample taken for sequencing was PBMCs. V usage is TRBV2 and J usage is TRBJ1-2, with 8 bases that match TRBD1. The TCR was taken from a man aged 25-45 years in good health and CMV-seropositive. CDR3 DNA: TGTGCCAGCAGAGATACCCCAGCGACAGGGGACGGCTACACCTTC. Its protein product is CASRDTPATGDGYTF.